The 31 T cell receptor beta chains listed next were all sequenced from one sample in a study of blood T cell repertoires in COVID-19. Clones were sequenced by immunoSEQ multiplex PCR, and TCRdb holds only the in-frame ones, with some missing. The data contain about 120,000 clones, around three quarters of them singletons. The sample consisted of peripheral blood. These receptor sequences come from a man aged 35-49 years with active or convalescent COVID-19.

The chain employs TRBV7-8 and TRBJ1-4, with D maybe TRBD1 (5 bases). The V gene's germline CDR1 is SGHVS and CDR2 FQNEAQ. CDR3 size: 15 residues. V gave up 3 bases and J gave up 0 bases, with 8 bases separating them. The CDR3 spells CASSFTGSTNEKLFF. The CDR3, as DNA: TGTGCCAGCAGCTTTACAGGATCAACTAATGAAAAACTGTTTTTT.

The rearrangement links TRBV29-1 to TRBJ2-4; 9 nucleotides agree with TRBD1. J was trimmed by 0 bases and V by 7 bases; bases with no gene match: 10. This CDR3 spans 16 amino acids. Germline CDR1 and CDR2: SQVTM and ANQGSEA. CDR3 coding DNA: TGCAGCGCCAGGACAGGGGACGTCCTAGCCAAAAACATTCAGTACTTC. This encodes CSARTGDVLAKNIQYF.

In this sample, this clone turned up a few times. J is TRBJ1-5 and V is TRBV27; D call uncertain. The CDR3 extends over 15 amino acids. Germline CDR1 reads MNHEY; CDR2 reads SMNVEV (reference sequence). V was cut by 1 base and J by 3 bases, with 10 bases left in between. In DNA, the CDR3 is TGTGCCAGCAGTTTATGGGGAGAATCCAATCAGCCCCAGCATTTT. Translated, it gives CASSLWGESNQPQHF.

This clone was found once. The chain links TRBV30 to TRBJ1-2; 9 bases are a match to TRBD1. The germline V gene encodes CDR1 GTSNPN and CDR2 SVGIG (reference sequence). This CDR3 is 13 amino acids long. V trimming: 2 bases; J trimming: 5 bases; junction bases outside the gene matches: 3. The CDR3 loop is CAWSNRGLYGYTF. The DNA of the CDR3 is TGTGCCTGGAGTAACAGGGGGCTTTATGGCTACACCTTC.

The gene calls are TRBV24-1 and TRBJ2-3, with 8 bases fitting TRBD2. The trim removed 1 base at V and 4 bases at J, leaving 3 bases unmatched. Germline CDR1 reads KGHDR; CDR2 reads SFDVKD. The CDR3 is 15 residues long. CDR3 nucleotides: TGTGCCACCAGTGATTTTAACGGGGGGGCAGATACGCAGTATTTT. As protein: CATSDFNGGADTQYF.

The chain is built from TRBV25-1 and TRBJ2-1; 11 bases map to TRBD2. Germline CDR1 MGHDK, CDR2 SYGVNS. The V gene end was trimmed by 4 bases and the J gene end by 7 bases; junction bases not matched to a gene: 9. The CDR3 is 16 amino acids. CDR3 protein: CASSGDSGRGWNEQFF. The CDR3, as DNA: TGTGCCAGCAGTGGAGATAGCGGGAGGGGCTGGAATGAGCAGTTCTTC.

The CDR3 region has the DNA TGTGCCAGCAGTTTAGGGCTGCGGGGCTACACCTTC. The encoded protein is CASSLGLRGYTF. The chain joins TRBV12-3 or TRBV12-4 to TRBJ1-2, with D hard to call. V gave up 1 base and J gave up 8 bases, with 8 bases separating them. The CDR3 is made up of 12 amino acids.

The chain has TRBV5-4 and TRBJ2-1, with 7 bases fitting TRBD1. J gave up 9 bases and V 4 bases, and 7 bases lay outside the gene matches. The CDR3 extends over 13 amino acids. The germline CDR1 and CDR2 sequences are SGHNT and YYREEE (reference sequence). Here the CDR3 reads CASSEEPGGEQFF. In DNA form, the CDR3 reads TGTGCCAGCAGCGAAGAACCAGGGGGTGAGCAGTTCTTC.

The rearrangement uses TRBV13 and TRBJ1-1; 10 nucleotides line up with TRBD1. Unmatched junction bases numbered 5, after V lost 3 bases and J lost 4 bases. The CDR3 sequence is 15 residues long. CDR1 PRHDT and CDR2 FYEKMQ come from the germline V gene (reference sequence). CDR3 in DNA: TGTGCCAGCAGCTTCTCGGGGACAGGGGCCACTGAAGCTTTCTTT. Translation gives CASSFSGTGATEAFF.

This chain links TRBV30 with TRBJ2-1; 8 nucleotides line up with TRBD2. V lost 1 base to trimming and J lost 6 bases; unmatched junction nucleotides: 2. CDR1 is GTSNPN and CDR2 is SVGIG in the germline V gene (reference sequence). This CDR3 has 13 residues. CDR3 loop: CAWSAGTSNEQFF. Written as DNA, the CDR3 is TGTGCCTGGAGTGCCGGGACTAGCAATGAGCAGTTCTTC.

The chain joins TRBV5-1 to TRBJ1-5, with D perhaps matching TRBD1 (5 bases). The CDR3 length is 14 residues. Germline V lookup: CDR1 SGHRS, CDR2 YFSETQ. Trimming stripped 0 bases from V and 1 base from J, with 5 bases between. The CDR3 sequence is CASSLGTSNQPQHF. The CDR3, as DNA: TGCGCCAGCAGCTTGGGGACAAGCAATCAGCCCCAGCATTTT.

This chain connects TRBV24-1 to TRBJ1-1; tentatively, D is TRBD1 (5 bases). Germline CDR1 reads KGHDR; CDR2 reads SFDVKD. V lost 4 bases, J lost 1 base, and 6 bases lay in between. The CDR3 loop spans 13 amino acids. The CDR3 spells CATSDRANTEAFF. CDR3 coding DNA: TGTGCCACCAGTGACAGGGCGAACACTGAAGCTTTCTTT.

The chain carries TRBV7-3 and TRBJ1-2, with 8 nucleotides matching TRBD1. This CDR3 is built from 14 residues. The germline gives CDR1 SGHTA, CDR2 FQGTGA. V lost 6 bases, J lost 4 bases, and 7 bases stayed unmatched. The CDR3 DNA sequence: TGTGCCAGCAGTCCGACAGGGGATCGCTATGGCTACACCTTC. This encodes CASSPTGDRYGYTF.

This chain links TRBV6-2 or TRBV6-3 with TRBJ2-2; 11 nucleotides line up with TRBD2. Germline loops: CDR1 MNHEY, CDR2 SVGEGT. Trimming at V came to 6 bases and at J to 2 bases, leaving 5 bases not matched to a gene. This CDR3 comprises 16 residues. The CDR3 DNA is TGTGCCAGCAGCCCTGGACTAGCGGGCAACACCGGGGAGCTGTTTTTT. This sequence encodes CASSPGLAGNTGELFF.

As DNA, the CDR3 is TGTGCCTGGAGAGCGGGACAGGCCTTCAATGAGCAGTTCTTC. Translated: CAWRAGQAFNEQFF. The rearrangement joins TRBV30 to TRBJ2-1, with a tentative D call TRBD1 (8 bases). The CDR3 is made up of 14 amino acids. Trimming took off 3 bases at V and 6 bases at J, with 15 bases between the two ends. The germline CDR1 and CDR2 sequences are GTSNPN and SVGIG (reference sequence).

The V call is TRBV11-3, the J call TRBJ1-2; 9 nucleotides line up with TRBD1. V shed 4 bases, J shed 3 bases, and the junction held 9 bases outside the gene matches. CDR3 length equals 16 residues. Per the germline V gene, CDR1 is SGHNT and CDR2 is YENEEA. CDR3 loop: CASSSRAGTGHYGYTF. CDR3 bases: TGTGCCAGCAGCTCAAGAGCCGGGACAGGGCACTATGGCTACACCTTC.

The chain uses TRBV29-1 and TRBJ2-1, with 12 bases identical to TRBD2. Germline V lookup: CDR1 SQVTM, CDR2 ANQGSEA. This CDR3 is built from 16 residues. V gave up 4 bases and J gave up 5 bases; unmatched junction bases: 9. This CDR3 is CSVGTGLAGNHNEQFF. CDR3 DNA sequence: TGCAGCGTTGGAACCGGACTAGCGGGAAACCACAATGAGCAGTTCTTC.

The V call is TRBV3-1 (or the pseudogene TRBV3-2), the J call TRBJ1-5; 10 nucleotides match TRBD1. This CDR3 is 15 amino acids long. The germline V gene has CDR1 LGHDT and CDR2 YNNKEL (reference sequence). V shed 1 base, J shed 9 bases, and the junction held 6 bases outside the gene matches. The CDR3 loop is CASSQGRTGGRPQHF. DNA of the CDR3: TGTGCCAGCAGCCAAGGTAGGACAGGGGGGAGGCCCCAGCATTTT.

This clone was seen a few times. CDR3 coding DNA: TGTGCCAGCTCACCAGGGACAGGGCTGAACACTGAAGCTTTCTTT. Its protein is CASSPGTGLNTEAFF. This rearrangement joins TRBV18 to TRBJ1-1; 9 bases line up with TRBD1. CDR3 length: 15 residues. Trimming took 2 bases from V and 0 from J; bases not matched to a gene: 1. Germline assignment: CDR1 KGHSH and CDR2 LQKENI.

The CDR3 region is CASSLTGFLTDTQYF. CDR3 sequence (DNA): TGTGCCAGCAGTTTGACGGGGTTTCTCACAGATACGCAGTATTTT. V gene TRBV2 combines with J gene TRBJ2-3, with a tentative D call TRBD2 (5 bases). The V end was cut by 5 bases, the J end by 2 bases, with 14 bases between. Germline loops: CDR1 SNHLY, CDR2 FYNNEI. There are 15 residues in the CDR3. The full variable domain, completed using reference TRBV2 and TRBJ2-3, is EPEVTQTPSHQVTQMGQEVILRCVPISNHLYFYWYRQILGQKVEFLVSFYNNEISEKSEIFDDQFSVERPDGSNFTLKIRSTKLEDSAMYFCASSLTGFLTDTQYFGPGTRLTVL.

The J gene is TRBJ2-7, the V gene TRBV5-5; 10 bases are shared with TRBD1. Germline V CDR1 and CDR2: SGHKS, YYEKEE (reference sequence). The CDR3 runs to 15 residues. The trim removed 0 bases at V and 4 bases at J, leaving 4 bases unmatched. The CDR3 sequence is CASSLGGQGVYEQYF. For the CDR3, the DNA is TGTGCCAGCAGCTTGGGAGGACAGGGGGTGTACGAGCAGTACTTC.

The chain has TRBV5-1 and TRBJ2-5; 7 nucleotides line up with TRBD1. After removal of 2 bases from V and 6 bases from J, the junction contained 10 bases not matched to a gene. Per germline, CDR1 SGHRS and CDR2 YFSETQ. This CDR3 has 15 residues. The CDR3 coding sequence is TGCGCCAGCAGCTTTTCCCTAGACAGGGATAAGACCCAGTACTTC. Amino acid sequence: CASSFSLDRDKTQYF.

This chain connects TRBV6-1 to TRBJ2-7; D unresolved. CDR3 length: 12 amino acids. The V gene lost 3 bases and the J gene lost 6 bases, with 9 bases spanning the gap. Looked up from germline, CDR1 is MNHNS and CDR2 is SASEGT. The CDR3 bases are TGTGCCAGCAGTGAGCCACAGCTCGAGCAGTACTTC. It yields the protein CASSEPQLEQYF.

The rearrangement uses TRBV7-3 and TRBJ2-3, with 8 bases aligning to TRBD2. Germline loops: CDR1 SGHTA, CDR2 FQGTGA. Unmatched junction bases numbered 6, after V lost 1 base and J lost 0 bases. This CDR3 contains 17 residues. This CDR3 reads CASSLRAGGPSTDTQYF. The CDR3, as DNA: TGTGCCAGCAGCTTAAGGGCGGGGGGCCCTAGCACAGATACGCAGTATTTT. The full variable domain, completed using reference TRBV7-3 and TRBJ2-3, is GAGVSQTPSNKVTEKGKYVELRCDPISGHTALYWYRQSLGQGPEFLIYFQGTGAADDSGLPNDRFFAVRPEGSVSTLKIQRTERGDSAVYLCASSLRAGGPSTDTQYFGPGTRLTVL.

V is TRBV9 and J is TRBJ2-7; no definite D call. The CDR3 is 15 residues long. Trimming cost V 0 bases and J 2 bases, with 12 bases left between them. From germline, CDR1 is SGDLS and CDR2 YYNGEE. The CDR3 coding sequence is TGTGCCAGCAGCGTAGACACGAATTCCGCCTACGAGCAGTACTTC. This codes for CASSVDTNSAYEQYF. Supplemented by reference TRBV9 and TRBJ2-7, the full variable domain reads DSGVTQTPKHLITATGQRVTLRCSPRSGDLSVYWYQQSLDQGLQFLIQYYNGEERAKGNILERFSAQQFPDLHSELNLSSLELGDSALYFCASSVDTNSAYEQYFGPGTRLTVT.

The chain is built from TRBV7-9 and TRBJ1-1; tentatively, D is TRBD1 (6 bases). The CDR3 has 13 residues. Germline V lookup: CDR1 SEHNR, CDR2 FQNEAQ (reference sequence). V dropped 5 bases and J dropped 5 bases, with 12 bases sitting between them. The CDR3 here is CASSHRDATEAFF. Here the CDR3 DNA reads TGTGCCAGCAGCCACAGGGACGCGACTGAAGCTTTCTTT.

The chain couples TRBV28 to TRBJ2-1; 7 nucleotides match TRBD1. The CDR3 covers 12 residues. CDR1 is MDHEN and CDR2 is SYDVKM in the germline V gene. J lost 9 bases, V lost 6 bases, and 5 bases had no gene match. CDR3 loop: CASSFNRGEQFF. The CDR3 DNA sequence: TGTGCCAGCAGCTTTAACAGGGGTGAGCAGTTCTTC.

The CDR3 region is CASSLGGHLAGNYGYTF. The CDR3 nucleotides read TGTGCCAGCAGCTTAGGGGGACACCTCGCCGGGAACTATGGCTACACCTTC. The chain recombines TRBV11-3 with TRBJ1-2, with D perhaps TRBD1 (6 bases). V lost 1 base and J 2 bases, leaving 17 bases between the germline ends. Germline V gene data show CDR1 as SGHNT and CDR2 as YENEEA. The CDR3 totals 17 residues.

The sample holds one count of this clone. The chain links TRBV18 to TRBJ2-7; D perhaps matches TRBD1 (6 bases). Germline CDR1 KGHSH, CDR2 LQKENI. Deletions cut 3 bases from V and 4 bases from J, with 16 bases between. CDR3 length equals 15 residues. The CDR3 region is CASSPGETGRYEQYF. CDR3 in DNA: TGTGCCAGCTCACCGGGGGAGACAGGTCGTTACGAGCAGTACTTC.

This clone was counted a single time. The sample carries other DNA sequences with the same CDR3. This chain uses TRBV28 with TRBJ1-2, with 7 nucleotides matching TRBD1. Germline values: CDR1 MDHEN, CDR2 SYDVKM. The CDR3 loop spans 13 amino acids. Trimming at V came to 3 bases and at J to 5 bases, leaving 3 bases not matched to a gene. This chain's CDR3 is CASSLNRGYGYTF. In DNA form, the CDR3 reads TGTGCCAGCAGTTTGAACAGGGGTTATGGCTACACCTTC.

DNA for the CDR3: TGTGCCAGCAGTGGTACAGGGGGCAGGACAGATACGCAGTATTTT. Translating it yields CASSGTGGRTDTQYF. V gene TRBV7-9 combines with J gene TRBJ2-3; TRBD1 aligns across 9 bases. The ends lost 6 bases at V and 3 bases at J; junction bases unmatched: 7. The CDR3 spans 15 residues. Germline CDR1 is SEHNR and CDR2 is FQNEAQ (reference sequence).